This T cell receptor beta chain comes out of a study of technical replicates of blood from a handful of donors (dated by TCRdb to 2016 to 2017). The library was obtained by the immunoSEQ multiplex PCR assay. TCRdb carries this immuneACCESS record with in-frame sequences only. Its versions omit some clonotypes, under half of them owing to an unresolved V gene in the studies checked, with the rest unexplained. In all, the sample holds around 50,000 clones, and roughly 95% of those were seen once. Clones ranked in the top ten supply 0.39% of the sample. Counted from cysteine to phenylalanine, this CDR3 has 14 amino acids. Just the 42-base CDR3 DNA is kept, in frame starting at base 1. The junction shows trimming of 3 bases on V and 2 bases on J, plus 5 bases between the germline ends. Via the germline V gene, CDR1 is MDHEN and CDR2 SYDVKM. As regards this clone: Its antigen is still unknown. Per-base qualities were not stored, and no clone one base away is much larger.

This receptor was obtained from a human donor in good health. The sample was T cells isolated from PBMCs. The chain joins TRBV28 to TRBJ2-6; the D gene cannot be named for sure. The bases read TGTGCCAGCAGTTTTTCAGCTGGGGCCAACGTCCTGACTTTC. The encoded protein is CASSFSAGANVLTF.